There are a few counts of the clone carrying this T cell receptor (beta chain). V was pared by 0 bases and J by 3 bases, with 14 bases between. CDR3 length: 16 amino acids. Germline loops: CDR1 SGDLS, CDR2 YYNGEE. The entry originates in a study of response to subunit inactivated influenza vaccine. TCRdb used MiXCR to reprocess the RT-PCR reads, holding one entry per CDR3 protein. The sample records about 570,000 distinct CDR3 sequences, roughly 12% being singletons. These records were also assigned to another study, of T cells expressing NK-cell markers. That paper states: UMI-tagged 5'RACE template switching yielded the TCR beta cDNA. Restricting sorting to alpha-beta TCR T cells was achieved in several experiments by an anti-gamma-delta TCR antibody. Nothing established the HCMV specificity of expanded NKG2C+ T cell clones.

Sequenced here: PBMCs from blood, sampled on the day of vaccination. The TCR comes from a man over 45 who received an inactivated influenza vaccine. This chain uses TRBV9 with TRBJ2-3; D is uncertain. The CDR3 loop reads CASSVGLGSSTDTQYF. CDR3 DNA: TGTGCCAGCAGCGTAGGGTTAGGGTCGAGTACAGATACGCAGTATTTT.